This T cell receptor beta chain came from a study of identical twins. There are 14 residues in the CDR3. J lost 6 bases, V lost 2 bases, and 3 bases had no gene match. Points from the study as a whole: Twins' surplus sharing was weaker for beta out-of-frame sequences. Models underpredicted monozygotic twin sharing of out-of-frame TCR alpha. Reduced insertions were recorded for abundant cord blood beta clonotypes, with no such pattern in memory repertoires.

Template switching created a universal primer site, and the cDNA included unique molecular identifiers. TCRdb passed the 5' RACE reads through MiXCR, listing each CDR3 protein once. This sample has roughly 350,000 distinct CDR3 sequences; around an eighth occur once, and the top ten carry roughly 7%. This clonotype was seen at least ten times. Its antigen remains unidentified. The same specimen was also included in a second study, on yellow fever vaccine responses in identical twins.

The rearrangement uses TRBV12-3 or TRBV12-4 and TRBJ2-4, with 8 bases identical to TRBD1. This sequence was found in a young woman in good health. What was sequenced was CD8+ T cells sorted from blood. Here the CDR3 reads CASSLPGGVNIQYF. CDR3 DNA: TGTGCCAGCAGTTTACCAGGGGGCGTAAACATTCAGTACTTC.